This TCR beta chain emerged from a study of T cells in severe cutaneous drug reactions. This clonotype ranks as medium-sized in terms of frequency. Its cognate antigen is unknown. The iRepertoire multiplex PCR system with TCR subtype-specific primers built both bulk and single-cell libraries. TCRdb re-analyzed the multiplex PCR reads; it lists each CDR3 protein once, without DNA. Its listing shows about 2,000 distinct CDR3 sequences. Study-level findings and limits: A public TCRbeta CDR3 appeared in all seven CBZ-SJS/TEN blister samples, averaging roughly 15%.

Sequenced patients had Stevens-Johnson syndrome or toxic epidermal necrolysis caused by carbamazepine. Germline lookup yields CDR1 SGHRS and CDR2 YFSETQ. The CDR3 totals 14 residues. The source of this sequence is a human donor with Stevens-Johnson syndrome, a severe cutaneous drug reaction. Sequencing was performed on PBMCs. The chain is built from TRBV5-1 and TRBJ1-1; no DNA is available, so the TRBD1 call from TCRdb remains unchecked. CDR3 sequence: CASSLERGNTEAFF.